This T cell receptor beta chain was sequenced for a study of cytomegalovirus exposure and HLA in healthy donors. Notes on this clone: Antigen specificity is unknown.

The PCR made use of 60 Vbeta and 13 Jbeta primers. Data came from immunoSEQ multiplex PCR; TCRdb stores just in-frame clones and leaves some out. The sample contains over 75,000 clones, 82% of which appear only once. The CDR3 runs to 14 residues. Overall study results and limits: Reportedly, fewer N-insertions than the approximately 690-donor mean appeared in an Asian-associated ancestry cluster in a later analysis. As a later analysis revealed, most CMV-associated TCR beta chains appeared HLA-restricted.

The V and J genes are TRBV21-1 and TRBJ2-1; TRBD2, as called in the table, went unchecked against the DNA. TRBV21-1 is a recognized pseudogene. Material for sequencing was PBMCs. The TCR was taken from a young man in good health and CMV-seropositive. CDR3 amino acids: CASSIGGARNEQFF. As DNA, the CDR3 is TGTGCCAGCAGCATCGGCGGGGCTAGGAATGAGCAGTTCTTC.